These T cell receptor beta chains were read from a single sample in a study of OX40 agonist ivuxolimab in advanced cancers. The data were produced by immunoSEQ multiplex PCR, yet TCRdb's version contains in-frame clones alone and is incomplete. The sample lists 100,000 or so clones, under 90% occurring once. The specimen was CD4+ or CD8+ T cells sorted from blood, collected in a trial of the OX40 agonist ivuxolimab. These receptors all come from an adult with an advanced solid tumor such as melanoma, head and neck, liver or kidney cancer. CDR3s include the opening cysteine and the closing phenylalanine or tryptophan. The order of the fields is clone size, J gene, V gene, D gene, CDR3 protein. A D gene is named only where the DNA matches it firmly. For some rows the clone size is stated as once, few or many, or as a class when expanded; others skip it.

NA TRBJ1-2 TRBV6-1 NA CATSRDTTNYGYTF
NA TRBJ2-2 TRBV27 NA CASSIINPRAGELFF
NA TRBJ1-2 TRBV27 NA CASSRKGTNYGYTF
once TRBJ1-4 TRBV7-9 NA CASSRRPGEKLFF
NA TRBJ2-1 TRBV6-1 NA CASRNTGTPQFF
NA TRBJ1-2 TRBV27 TRBD1 CASRYRDREGGYTF
NA TRBJ2-1 TRBV18 TRBD2 CASSPPRGAGGIYNEQFF
NA TRBJ1-1 TRBV7-3 TRBD1 CASRQGAEGTEAFF
NA TRBJ2-7 TRBV5-1 TRBD1 CASSVGQGLSYEQYF
NA TRBJ2-7 TRBV5-1 TRBD2 CASSSGTSGSSYEQYF
NA TRBJ1-4 TRBV6-1 NA CASSSKGLNEKLFF
NA TRBJ2-2 TRBV7-2 TRBD2 CASSLWGGGNTGELFF
NA TRBJ2-4 TRBV6-1 NA CASSPATYIQYF
NA TRBJ2-6 TRBV19 TRBD2 CASSSLAGGTSGANVLTF
NA TRBJ1-2 TRBV2 TRBD1 CASGRGQTHGYTF
NA TRBJ2-3 TRBV25-1 TRBD1 CASSGITGVDTQYF
NA TRBJ2-2 TRBV7-9 NA CASRKNRDSGELFF
NA TRBJ2-2 TRBV6-1 NA CASSEAFAWAGELFF
once TRBJ2-1 TRBV27 NA CASSFAVSSYNEQFF
few TRBJ2-5 TRBV5-4 TRBD2 CASSMGLAGGIETQYF
NA TRBJ2-7 TRBV6-1 NA CASSVGQRYEQYF
few TRBJ2-6 TRBV7-2 NA CASSSTGLGANVLTF
NA TRBJ1-1 TRBV28 NA CASRPPGPLDGAFF
NA TRBJ2-5 TRBV5-1 NA CASSSLTSSETQYF
NA TRBJ1-1 TRBV29-1 NA CSGRKRQGGENTEAFF
NA TRBJ1-1 TRBV28 NA CASSGALNTEAFF
NA TRBJ1-2 TRBV5-1 NA CASSSQGSGYTF